The 25 T cell receptor beta chains below were found in one sample sequenced in a study of Ad26.COV2.S vaccination and SARS-CoV-2 variants. Treatment of the sample: some 20 received Ad26.COV2.S at low or high dose, single or two shots; several received placebo; per-sample allocation not given. Sample collection was performed on day 63 after the first vaccine or placebo injection. Some clones are missing from TCRdb's copy, which holds only in-frame ones; the method was immunoSEQ multiplex PCR. In the table there are some 500,000 clones, about 91% of which are singletons. The specimen comprised peripheral blood, sampled in a trial of Ad26.COV2.S vaccine versus placebo. The receptors originated from a person aged 18-65 years who received the Ad26.COV2.S COVID-19 vaccine or a placebo.

This clone was recorded only once. The chain has TRBV10-3 and TRBJ1-4; tentative D call: TRBD1 (5 bases). V gave up 4 bases and J gave up 0 bases, with 18 bases separating them. The germline CDR1 and CDR2 sequences are ENHRY and SYGVKD. The CDR3 loop spans 18 amino acids. The CDR3 coding sequence is TGTGCCATCAGTGCTGGGGAGGGGAATCTTGCAACTAATGAAAAACTGTTTTTT. Its protein is CAISAGEGNLATNEKLFF.

This clone was counted a single time. The chain combines TRBV28 with TRBJ1-5; D unclear. Germline CDR1 and CDR2: MDHEN and SYDVKM. The CDR3 totals 13 residues. V lost 7 bases, J lost 4 bases, and 11 bases lay in between. The CDR3 loop reads CASMIRENQPQHF. CDR3 in DNA: TGTGCCAGCATGATCCGGGAAAATCAGCCCCAGCATTTT.

The genes are TRBV6-2 or TRBV6-3 and TRBJ1-2, with D hard to call. V was pared by 6 bases and J by 4 bases, with 9 bases between. Germline loops: CDR1 MNHEY, CDR2 SVGEGT. This CDR3 region has 12 residues. This CDR3 reads CASSLLAYGYTF. DNA of the CDR3: TGTGCCAGCAGCCTTCTGGCCTATGGCTACACCTTC.

J is TRBJ2-5 and V is TRBV5-4, with a tentative D call TRBD2 (6 bases). The CDR3 covers 15 residues. V lost 1 base and J lost 1, with 11 bases in between. Germline V CDR1 and CDR2: SGHNT, YYREEE (reference sequence). CDR3 nucleotide sequence: TGTGCCAGCAGCTTGAAGAATAGCGGCCAAGAGACCCAGTACTTC. Translation: CASSLKNSGQETQYF.

The chain joins TRBV19 to TRBJ2-3, with 10 bases identical to TRBD1. This CDR3 is 14 amino acids long. J gave up 2 bases and V 8 bases, and 4 bases lay outside the gene matches. Germline V lookup: CDR1 LNHDA, CDR2 SQIVND (reference sequence). CDR3 DNA: TGTGCCAGTCGGGACAGGGGTACCACAGATACGCAGTATTTT. Its protein product is CASRDRGTTDTQYF.

V gene TRBV3-1 (or the pseudogene TRBV3-2) combines with J gene TRBJ2-3; D not certain. This CDR3 is 14 amino acids long. V was pared by 3 bases and J by 0 bases, with 7 bases between. The germline V gene encodes CDR1 LGHDT and CDR2 YNNKEL (reference sequence). CDR3 sequence (DNA): TGTGCCAGCAGCCAGCTGACTAGCACAGATACGCAGTATTTT. It yields the protein CASSQLTSTDTQYF.

This chain connects TRBV5-1 to TRBJ2-4, with D unresolved. V shed 0 bases and J shed 2 bases, with 6 bases lying between them. This CDR3 has 14 residues. Germline V gene data show CDR1 as SGHRS and CDR2 as YFSETQ. The CDR3 sequence is CASSLAPPKNIQYF. The CDR3 DNA follows: TGCGCCAGCAGCTTGGCGCCCCCCAAAAACATTCAGTACTTC.

This clone was recorded only once. The chain combines TRBV5-1 with TRBJ2-7; TRBD2 aligns across 10 bases. The CDR3 runs 15 residues. Trimming cost V 0 bases and J 3 bases; bases outside gene matches: 3. Germline lookup yields CDR1 SGHRS and CDR2 YFSETQ. For the CDR3, the DNA is TGCGCCAGCAGCTTGGGGACTAGCGGACGCTACGAGCAGTACGTC. Its translation: CASSLGTSGRYEQYV.

The CDR3 DNA reads TGCGCCAGCAGCCAAGAGATTTTCGGTGGCTACACCTTC. It translates to CASSQEIFGGYTF. The chain uses TRBV4-3 and TRBJ1-2; D gene ambiguous. The CDR3 extends over 13 amino acids. Deletions cut 0 bases from V and 7 bases from J, with 9 bases between. Germline CDR1 reads LGHNA; CDR2 reads YSLEER.

V is TRBV30 and J is TRBJ2-1; no definite D call. V was trimmed by 2 bases and J by 0 bases, leaving 14 bases between them. The CDR3 has 16 residues. In germline, CDR1 is GTSNPN, CDR2 SVGIG (reference sequence). The CDR3 DNA follows: TGTGCCTGGAGTTCCTTTGAGACTTACTCCTACAATGAGCAGTTCTTC. Encoded protein: CAWSSFETYSYNEQFF.

The chain combines TRBV6-5 with TRBJ1-2, with TRBD1 identical over 7 bases. Germline loops: CDR1 MNHEY, CDR2 SVGAGI. This CDR3 comprises 13 residues. Germline trimming cut 8 bases from V and 5 bases from J; bases unmatched to any gene: 8. The CDR3 nucleotides read TGTGCCAGCCTTCCCGGGACAGTTTATGGCTACACCTTC. The encoded protein is CASLPGTVYGYTF.

The V call is TRBV11-3, the J call TRBJ2-3; 7 bases agree with TRBD2. Germline CDR1 and CDR2: SGHNT and YENEEA. Trimming at V came to 1 base and at J to 3 bases, leaving 13 bases not matched to a gene. The CDR3 is 18 amino acids. This chain's CDR3 is CASSLVLWRELGTDTQYF. Written as DNA, the CDR3 is TGTGCCAGCAGCTTAGTGTTGTGGCGGGAGTTAGGTACAGATACGCAGTATTTT.

The chain combines TRBV5-4 with TRBJ2-7; D is possibly TRBD1 or TRBD2 (5 bases each). Germline V lookup: CDR1 SGHNT, CDR2 YYREEE (reference sequence). The CDR3 length is 14 residues. Trimming removed 4 bases from V and 3 bases from J, with 14 bases in between. The CDR3 DNA reads as TGTGCCAGCAGCCGAGCAACGGGACGCTACGAGCAGTACTTC. Its translation: CASSRATGRYEQYF.

The V call is TRBV3-1 (or the pseudogene TRBV3-2), the J call TRBJ1-1; D is unclear. Trimming stripped 2 bases from V and 5 bases from J, with 9 bases between. Germline CDR1 and CDR2: LGHDT and YNNKEL (reference sequence). The length of the CDR3 is 13 residues. The CDR3 spells CASSQPPRTEAFF. The DNA for the CDR3 is TGTGCCAGCAGCCAACCACCCCGAACTGAAGCTTTCTTT.

The chain employs TRBV4-2 and TRBJ2-7; no clear D. V lost 2 bases and J 6 bases, leaving 5 bases between the germline ends. Germline V lookup: CDR1 LGHNA, CDR2 YNFKEQ. CDR3 size: 11 residues. CDR3 coding DNA: TGTGCCAGCAGCCAACTCAGCGAGCAGTACTTC. Amino acids: CASSQLSEQYF.

This chain uses TRBV3-1 (or the pseudogene TRBV3-2) with TRBJ1-1; D gene ambiguous. The germline gives CDR1 LGHDT, CDR2 YNNKEL (reference sequence). This CDR3 has 20 amino acids. Trimming removed 0 bases at V and 0 bases at J, with 23 bases between. The CDR3 loop is CASSQDTGGSSDLMNTEAFF. The CDR3 nucleotides read TGTGCCAGCAGCCAAGATACCGGAGGCTCTTCCGACCTAATGAACACTGAAGCTTTCTTT.

J is TRBJ1-1 and V is TRBV5-6; possibly TRBD1 for D (6 bases). Germline loops: CDR1 SGHDT, CDR2 YYEEEE. The CDR3 covers 13 residues. Trimming stripped 4 bases from V and 6 bases from J, with 13 bases between. For the CDR3, the DNA is TGTGCCAGCAGCCTCCAGGGGATGTCTGAAGCTTTCTTT. Encoded protein: CASSLQGMSEAFF.

The chain is built from TRBV28 and TRBJ2-7; a possible D gene is TRBD2 (7 bases). V was clipped by 8 bases and J by 6 bases, with 20 bases between them. CDR1 is MDHEN and CDR2 is SYDVKM in the germline V gene. The CDR3 consists of 14 residues. CDR3 sequence (DNA): TGTGCCAGCCGCCCGGGGGGCGCGATAACCGAGCAGTACGTC. It encodes CASRPGGAITEQYV.

CDR3 residues: CASSETPQGVPYEQYV. The DNA for the CDR3 is TGTGCCAGCAGCGAAACCCCGCAGGGGGTGCCCTACGAGCAGTACGTC. The genes are TRBV6-1 and TRBJ2-7, with 7 bases fitting TRBD1. CDR3 length: 16 amino acids. Germline V gene sequence: CDR1 MNHNS, CDR2 SASEGT. With 6 bases clipped from V and 2 bases from J, the junction kept 13 bases outside the gene matches.

This clone was observed a single time. This chain links TRBV11-3 with TRBJ2-6; D gene ambiguous. Trimming removed 4 bases at V and 0 bases at J, with 13 bases between. In germline, CDR1 is SGHNT, CDR2 YENEEA. The CDR3 totals 17 residues. Here the CDR3 reads CASSWRGTSSGANVLTF. Here the CDR3 DNA reads TGTGCCAGCAGCTGGCGCGGAACGAGCTCTGGGGCCAACGTCCTGACTTTC.

The rearrangement links TRBV13 to TRBJ1-1, with a tentative D call TRBD1 (5 bases). V lost 5 bases to trimming and J lost 7 bases, with 11 bases between them. This CDR3 has 12 amino acids. The germline V gene has CDR1 PRHDT and CDR2 FYEKMQ (reference sequence). The CDR3 loop is CASSPERGEAFF. The CDR3, as DNA: TGTGCCAGCAGCCCGGAGAGGGGTGAAGCTTTCTTT.

The chain carries TRBV7-3 and TRBJ1-3, with D unclear. The V gene's germline CDR1 is SGHTA and CDR2 FQGTGA. The CDR3 is 13 amino acids. V dropped 3 bases and J dropped 3 bases, with 6 bases sitting between them. The CDR3 loop is CASSFGGGNTIYF. For the CDR3, the DNA is TGTGCCAGCAGCTTCGGAGGTGGAAACACCATATATTTT.

The rearrangement links TRBV5-6 to TRBJ1-1; 7 bases fit TRBD1. The CDR3 is made up of 17 amino acids. The ends lost 0 bases at V and 5 bases at J; junction bases unmatched: 13. Germline values: CDR1 SGHDT, CDR2 YYEEEE. CDR3 nucleotides: TGTGCCAGCAGCTTGGTTTGGGCAGGGGGGGCTTGGACTGAAGCTTTCTTT. The encoded protein is CASSLVWAGGAWTEAFF.

The chain employs TRBV10-1 and TRBJ1-2; the D is unclear. Trimming shortened V by 11 bases and J by 3 bases, and 10 bases separated the two germline ends. The CDR3 runs to 11 residues. Germline values: CDR1 WNHNN, CDR2 SYGVQD (reference sequence). CDR3 bases: TGCGCCCCCAAGGGATACTATGGCTACACCTTC. As protein: CAPKGYYGYTF.

This chain joins TRBV6-5 and TRBJ2-5; 7 nucleotides match TRBD2. The CDR3 consists of 15 residues. Germline V gene lookup returns CDR1 MNHEY and CDR2 SVGAGI. The J segment lost 4 bases and the V segment lost 5 bases, leaving 10 bases of the junction unmatched. The CDR3 loop is CASSPRGRAGETQYF. CDR3 nucleotides: TGTGCCAGCAGTCCTAGAGGGAGGGCCGGAGAGACCCAGTACTTC.